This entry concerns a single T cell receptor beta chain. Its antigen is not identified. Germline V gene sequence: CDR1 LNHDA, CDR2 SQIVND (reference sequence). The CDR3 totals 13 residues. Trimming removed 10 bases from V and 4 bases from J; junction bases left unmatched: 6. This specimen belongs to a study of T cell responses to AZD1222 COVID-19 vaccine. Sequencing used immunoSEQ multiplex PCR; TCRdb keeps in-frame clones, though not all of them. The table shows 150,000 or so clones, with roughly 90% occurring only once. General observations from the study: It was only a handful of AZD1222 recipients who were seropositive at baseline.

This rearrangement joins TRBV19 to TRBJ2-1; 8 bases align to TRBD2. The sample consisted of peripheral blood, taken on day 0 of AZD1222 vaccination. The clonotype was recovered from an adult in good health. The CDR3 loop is CATRSGGYNEQFF. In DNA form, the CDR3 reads TGTGCCACCCGGTCGGGGGGGTACAATGAGCAGTTCTTC.